Presented here are 8 T cell receptor beta chains from one specimen sequenced in a study of cytomegalovirus exposure and HLA in healthy donors (dated by TCRdb to about 2017). Libraries were prepared through the immunoSEQ multiplex PCR assay. For the multiplex PCR, a mixture combining 60 forward primers for TCR Vbeta segments and 13 reverse primers for TCR Jbeta segments was used. TCRdb provides this immuneACCESS table in a form limited to in-frame rearrangements. Some clones are lacking; in checked studies, under half of them reflect an unresolved V gene, and why the rest are absent is not known. The sample table contains 150,000 to 200,000 clones; only one count was recorded for roughly 80% of them. The top ten constitute roughly 6.3% of the sample. The source material was PBMCs. These receptors originate from a male donor in good health and CMV-seropositive.

V is TRBV10-1 and J is TRBJ2-2; D not resolved. The CDR3 runs to 12 residues. Per germline, CDR1 WNHNN and CDR2 SYGVQD (reference sequence). V lost 10 bases and J lost 7, with 13 bases in between. For the CDR3, the DNA is TGCGCCACCAGGCGAACTGGCGGGGAGCTGTTTTTT. Translation: CATRRTGGELFF.

This clone showed up just once. The gene calls are TRBV7-3 and TRBJ1-1; TRBD1 agrees at 10 bases. V was pared by 6 bases and J by 8 bases, with 15 bases of the junction left unmatched. There are 16 residues in the CDR3. Germline CDR1 is SGHTA and CDR2 is FQGTGA. The CDR3 DNA reads TGTGCCAGCAGACCTCCCCTACCGGGACAGGGGTTAGAAGCTTTCTTT. Protein sequence: CASRPPLPGQGLEAFF.

This clone is categorized as medium-sized. CDR3: CAISDREAGNTIYF. The DNA for the CDR3 is TGTGCCATCAGTGACAGGGAGGCTGGAAACACCATATATTTT. This chain links TRBV10-3 with TRBJ1-3; a weak D match, TRBD1 (5 bases). V lost 3 bases to trimming and J lost 2 bases, with 8 bases between them. Germline-derived CDR1 and CDR2 are ENHRY and SYGVKD. The CDR3 consists of 14 residues.

The chain couples TRBV19 to TRBJ2-2; D remains unclear. The CDR3 consists of 14 residues. Germline V gives CDR1 LNHDA, CDR2 SQIVND (reference sequence). V was pared by 2 bases and J by 1 base, with 5 bases between. The CDR3 DNA follows: TGTGCCAGTAGTATAACTTTGAACACCGGGGAGCTGTTTTTT. This encodes CASSITLNTGELFF.

The chain recombines TRBV27 with TRBJ2-5; possibly TRBD2 for D (7 bases). Judging by the DNA end, TRBJ2-7 fits better; the J call may be wrong. CDR1 is MNHEY, CDR2 SMNVEV, per germline (reference sequence). The CDR3 is 18 amino acids. The CDR3 DNA is TGTGCCAGCAGTTGGGGAGGGATTTCCGGGACATCCTCCTACGAGCAGTACTTC. This translates into CASSWGGISGTSSYEQYF.

V gene TRBV9 combines with J gene TRBJ2-7; the D gene is possibly TRBD1 (6 bases). V was trimmed by 3 bases and J by 6 bases, leaving 16 bases between them. This CDR3 is 14 amino acids long. CDR1 and CDR2 from the germline V gene are SGDLS and YYNGEE. The DNA of the CDR3 is TGTGCCAGCAGCGAGGGGGACCAAGGAGGCGAGCAGTACTTC. Translation: CASSEGDQGGEQYF.

This clone has just one count. The V and J genes are TRBV7-9 and TRBJ2-5; a weak D match, TRBD2 (6 bases). Germline CDR1 reads SEHNR; CDR2 reads FQNEAQ (reference sequence). Between the trimmed V and J ends, which lost 11 bases and 4 bases, there was a span of 29 bases. The CDR3 totals 17 residues. CDR3 bases: TGTGCCGGTTCGAGGCTCAAGGGAGGTGAGAGTGGAGAGACCCAGTACTTC. Protein: CAGSRLKGGESGETQYF.

This sequence joins TRBV10-3 and TRBJ2-2; perhaps TRBD2 as D (6 bases). V lost 0 bases and J 12 bases, leaving 11 bases between the germline ends. Germline V CDR1 and CDR2: ENHRY, SYGVKD. This CDR3 has 13 residues. CDR3 sequence reads: CAISESGGEKLFF. In DNA, the CDR3 is TGTGCCATCAGTGAGTCGGGGGGAGAGAAGCTGTTTTTT.